This TCR beta chain was identified during a study of T cell changes during pregnancy in multiple sclerosis. Per the germline V gene, CDR1 is SGHKS and CDR2 is YYEKEE (reference sequence). V dropped 4 bases and J dropped 2; count of bases not matched to a gene: 13. The CDR3 has 18 amino acids. Assay: immunoSEQ multiplex PCR; the TCRdb copy retains only in-frame clones and omits some. The sample comprises under 50,000 clones, just under 95% of which are singletons, and 0.67% rests with the top ten. This sequence joins TRBV5-5 and TRBJ2-3; 10 nucleotides match TRBD2. Material: CD4+ T cells from peripheral blood mononuclear cells, obtained in the first trimester of pregnancy. The receptor was isolated from a female donor with multiple sclerosis, enrolled in a pregnancy study. The CDR3 bases are TGTGCCAGCAGCCACTCCCCGGCTAGCGGGAGATCCACAGATACGCAGTATTTT. It encodes CASSHSPASGRSTDTQYF. Filled out from reference TRBV5-5 and TRBJ2-3, the complete variable domain reads DAGVTQSPTHLIKTRGQQVTLRCSPISGHKSVSWYQQVLGQGPQFIFQYYEKEERGRGNFPDRFSARQFPNYSSELNVNALLLGDSALYLCASSHSPASGRSTDTQYFGPGTRLTVL.